This T cell receptor beta chain was identified in a study of blood T cells in healthy people across ages. J lost 2 bases, V lost 5 bases, and 6 bases had no gene match. There are 15 residues in the CDR3. CDR1 is SGHVS and CDR2 is FQNEAQ in the germline V gene. Investigators took 8 to 10 milliliters of peripheral blood from every donor. A second PCR, run for roughly 6 to 11 cycles, used a sample-barcoded 5' primer plus a J-beta primer mix. TCRdb fed the 5' RACE reads into MiXCR, producing one record per CDR3 protein. The data contain roughly 700,000 distinct CDR3 sequences, approximately 25% of them singletons. This sample was also put to use in a study of T cells of mothers and their children.

Specimen: blood. The genes are TRBV7-8 and TRBJ2-5; 9 nucleotides line up with TRBD1. The source of this sequence is a boy aged 5-17 years in good health. The CDR3 protein is CASSLGTGTQETQYF. DNA of the CDR3: TGTGCCAGCAGCCTTGGGACAGGGACGCAAGAGACCCAGTACTTC.